This TCR beta chain emerged from a study of cytomegalovirus exposure and HLA in healthy donors. Assay used: immunoSEQ multiplex PCR; TCRdb lists only in-frame clones, some missing. The sample has some 190,000 clones; about 82% are singletons. The V end was cut by 3 bases, the J end by 5 bases, with 16 bases between. The CDR3 consists of 15 residues. Germline CDR1 and CDR2: MGHDK and SYGVNS. This clone was observed a single time. The source material was PBMCs. The V call is TRBV25-1, the J call TRBJ2-5, with TRBD2 as a possible D gene (5 bases). The clonotype comes from a woman younger than 30 in good health and CMV-seronegative. In DNA, the CDR3 is TGTGCCAGCAGTGATATACGGGTCCCGGGGGAGACCCAGTACTTC. Translation: CASSDIRVPGETQYF.